The clone carrying this T cell receptor (beta chain) occurred a few times. The antigen remains undetermined. Expressed TCRB transcripts got sequenced, as all isolated RNA was reverse transcribed. Generated by immunoSEQ multiplex PCR, the TCRdb table keeps only in-frame clones and is missing some. Here the sample spans 350,000 to 450,000 clones, roughly 16% being singletons. This record comes from a study of beta chain features in type 1 diabetes. Study findings and constraints: When cDNA is sequenced, cells with high TCR expression could be over-represented. Compared to healthy donors, patients appeared to have naive, central memory and Treg TCRB repertoires that were more alike.

The sequencing sample was made of naive CD4+ T cells from blood. This clonotype originated in a woman aged 18-29 years in good health.

The chain's CDR3 is CASSTRDYNQPQHF. The CDR3 region has the DNA TGTGCCAGTAGTACCCGGGACTACAATCAGCCCCAGCATTTT. This chain connects TRBV19 to TRBJ1-5; perhaps TRBD1 as D (5 bases). The CDR3 totals 14 residues. The germline CDR1 and CDR2 sequences are LNHDA and SQIVND (reference sequence). Trimming removed 4 bases from V and 3 bases from J, with 10 bases in between.